These T cell receptor beta chains were read from a single sample in a study of blood T cell repertoires in COVID-19. The method was immunoSEQ multiplex PCR; TCRdb's version includes in-frame clones alone and lacks a portion of them. The sample contains about 190,000 clones, 84% of which appear only once. Sequenced input: PBMCs or T cells enriched from blood (not recorded which). These receptors all stem from a woman in her twenties or thirties who had recovered from COVID-19. The CDR3 runs from the conserved cysteine through the conserved F or W. Fields, in order: clone size, J gene, CDR3 length, D gene, V gene, CDR3 DNA, CDR3 protein. A D gene is named only where the DNA matches it firmly. Clone sizes are given selectively: once, few, many, or a class where the clone is expanded.

once | TRBJ1-5 | 14 | NA | TRBV28 | TGTGCCAGCAGCAATCCCGGGAGCAATCAGCCCCAGCATTTT | CASSNPGSNQPQHF
NA | TRBJ1-2 | 14 | NA | TRBV5-6 | TGTGCCAGCAGCCAAAGAGGGCAAAACTATGGCTACACCTTC | CASSQRGQNYGYTF
NA | TRBJ1-5 | 18 | NA | TRBV7-2 | TGTGCCAGCAGCTTAGTATGGGGCTCGGGGGATCGTTATCAGCCCCAGCATTTT | CASSLVWGSGDRYQPQHF
NA | TRBJ1-4 | 13 | TRBD1 | TRBV29-1 | TGCAGCGTTACAGGGGCAACTAATGAAAAACTGTTTTTT | CSVTGATNEKLFF
NA | TRBJ2-6 | 19 | TRBD1 | TRBV2 | TGTGCCAGCAGTCCATCGAAGGACAGGGTCTCCTCTGGGGCCAACGTCCTGACTTTC | CASSPSKDRVSSGANVLTF
NA | TRBJ2-2 | 18 | TRBD1 | TRBV27 | TGTGCCAGCAGTCCCCTCATTCATCAGGGGGCGAACACCGGGGAGCTGTTTTTT | CASSPLIHQGANTGELFF
NA | TRBJ1-1 | 13 | NA | TRBV29-1 | TGCAGCGTCTCACAGGCGATCCGGACTGAAGCTTTCTTT | CSVSQAIRTEAFF
once | TRBJ1-1 | 13 | NA | TRBV5-1 | TGCGCCAGCAGACAACAGGATAACACTGAAGCTTTCTTT | CASRQQDNTEAFF
once | TRBJ1-2 | 14 | NA | TRBV27 | TGTGCCAGCAGTTTAGCGGGCAGCTACTATGGCTACACCTTC | CASSLAGSYYGYTF
NA | TRBJ2-4 | 17 | NA | TRBV9 | TGTGCCAGCAGCCCTCTGGGGGACTGGTCCCCCAAAAACATTCAGTACTTC | CASSPLGDWSPKNIQYF
few | TRBJ1-5 | 17 | NA | TRBV7-8 | TGTGCCAGCAGCTTAGAGGCCGACCCGGGGAGCAATCAGCCCCAGCATTTT | CASSLEADPGSNQPQHF
NA | TRBJ2-2 | 16 | NA | TRBV2 | TGTGCCAGCAGTGAACTAGTGGCGGCGCTCACCGGGGAGCTGTTTTTT | CASSELVAALTGELFF
NA | TRBJ2-3 | 16 | TRBD1 | TRBV7-2 | TGTGCCAGCAGCTTGCGCTTCGACAGGGTTGCAGATACGCAGTATTTT | CASSLRFDRVADTQYF
once | TRBJ2-1 | 14 | TRBD2 | TRBV7-3 | TGTGCCAGCAGCTTAACCGGGACTAGTGGAAAGCGGTTCTTC | CASSLTGTSGKRFF
NA | TRBJ1-1 | 16 | TRBD1 | TRBV5-1 | TGCGCCAGCAGCAGGGACAGGGCAATCATGTCAGGGGAAGCTTTCTTT | CASSRDRAIMSGEAFF
NA | TRBJ2-1 | 15 | TRBD2 | TRBV5-8 | TGTGCCAGCAGACTAGCGGGGGGCCCTTCCAATGAGCAGTTCTTC | CASRLAGGPSNEQFF
NA | TRBJ2-1 | 23 | TRBD2 | TRBV28 | TGTGCCAGCAGTACCCCCCGCATAAACCCGGGACTAGCGGGAGGACGTCTCTTGAATGAGCAGTTCTTC | CASSTPRINPGLAGGRLLNEQFF
NA | TRBJ1-4 | 14 | NA | TRBV5-1 | TGCGCCAGCAGCTTGGGCAGGGGTGGAGAAAAACTGTTTTTT | CASSLGRGGEKLFF
NA | TRBJ1-2 | 14 | TRBD1 | TRBV13 | TGTGCCAGCAGCGATGGGGGACAGGGGTTCGGCTACACCTTC | CASSDGGQGFGYTF
NA | TRBJ2-2 | 14 | TRBD1 | TRBV6-5 | TGTGCCAGCAGACCGACAGGGGGCACCGGGGAGCTGTTTTTT | CASRPTGGTGELFF
NA | TRBJ1-1 | 12 | NA | TRBV28 | TGTGCCAGCAGTTTAACCCGGAGAGAAGCTTTCTTT | CASSLTRREAFF
NA | TRBJ1-1 | 13 | NA | TRBV3-1/TRBV3-2 | TGTGCCAGCAGGGAGGGGCCGAGGACTGAAGCTTTCTTT | CASREGPRTEAFF
NA | TRBJ2-2 | 15 | TRBD2 | TRBV6-4 | TGTGCCAGCAGTTTAGCGGGAATGAACACCGGGGAGCTGTTTTTT | CASSLAGMNTGELFF
NA | TRBJ1-5 | 15 | NA | TRBV7-2 | TGTGCCAGCAGCTTACTCGGACAGCCTTCGGGGCCCCAGCATTTT | CASSLLGQPSGPQHF
NA | TRBJ1-2 | 17 | TRBD1 | TRBV5-6 | TGTGCCAGCAGCTTGGAGATGGGACAGGGTTTCGGCTATGGCTACACCTTC | CASSLEMGQGFGYGYTF
NA | TRBJ1-2 | 13 | TRBD1 | TRBV2 | TGTGCCAGCAGTGCGAAGGGGGCGGAAGGCTACACCTTC | CASSAKGAEGYTF
once | TRBJ1-6 | 14 | NA | TRBV25-1 | TGTGCCAGCAGTTTCAGGGGATTAAATTCACCCCTCCACTTT | CASSFRGLNSPLHF
NA | TRBJ2-5 | 14 | NA | TRBV7-9 | TGTGCCAGCAGCTTAAGCGGCACCCAAGAGACCCAGTACTTC | CASSLSGTQETQYF
NA | TRBJ1-1 | 14 | TRBD1 | TRBV19 | TGTGCCAGTAGTAGCGGGGACAGGGTAGCTGAAGCTTTCTTT | CASSSGDRVAEAFF
NA | TRBJ2-3 | 14 | NA | TRBV9 | TGTGCCAGCAGCGTAGGAGGTACAGGGAATACGCAGTATTTT | CASSVGGTGNTQYF
NA | TRBJ1-2 | 15 | NA | TRBV4-1 | TGCGCCAGCAGCCAACCCCGGGCAGGGAACTATGGCTACACCTTC | CASSQPRAGNYGYTF
NA | TRBJ2-1 | 16 | NA | TRBV7-5 | TGTGCCAGAAGGCGTACGGGACTAGCGGATTACAATGAGCAGTTCTTC | CARRRTGLADYNEQFF
NA | TRBJ2-7 | 20 | TRBD2 | TRBV2 | TGTGCCAGCAGACCCTCCCCGGGGCAGGGCTCGGCGGGAGTGATGGGCGAGCAGTACTTC | CASRPSPGQGSAGVMGEQYF
NA | TRBJ1-5 | 19 | TRBD1 | TRBV7-3 | TGTGCCAGCAGCCACCTACCGGGACAGGTGGTTAATAGCAATCAGCCCCAGCATTTT | CASSHLPGQVVNSNQPQHF
NA | TRBJ1-5 | 14 | TRBD1 | TRBV18 | TGTGCCAGCTCGCAACAGGGGATCAATCAGCCCCAGCATTTT | CASSQQGINQPQHF
NA | TRBJ1-1 | 18 | TRBD1 | TRBV23-1 | TGCGCCAGCAGTCAACCGCCCTCGCGCCACCAGGGGGCAAGAGAAGCTTTCTTT | CASSQPPSRHQGAREAFF
NA | TRBJ2-4 | 11 | NA | TRBV2 | TGTGCCAGCAGTGAAGTCGCCAGTCAGTACTTC | CASSEVASQYF
NA | TRBJ1-1 | 13 | NA | TRBV5-1 | TGCGCCAGCAGCTTGTCAACCGAGGCTGAAGCTTTCTTT | CASSLSTEAEAFF
NA | TRBJ1-2 | 17 | TRBD1 | TRBV7-2 | TGTGCCAGCAGCTTAGATGGGGGACAGGGGGCGATCTATGGCTACACCTTC | CASSLDGGQGAIYGYTF
NA | TRBJ2-2 | 13 | TRBD2 | TRBV2 | TGTGCCAGCGCGGGGGGAAGGGCCGGGGAGCTGTTTTTT | CASAGGRAGELFF
NA | TRBJ2-7 | 15 | TRBD2 | TRBV28 | TGTGCCAAGGCGATCGGCGGGAGGGCCCTTTACGAGCAGTACTTC | CAKAIGGRALYEQYF
NA | TRBJ1-4 | 17 | NA | TRBV18 | TGTGCCAGCTCACCAGACGGGGGGCATGGAACTAATGAAAAACTGTTTTTT | CASSPDGGHGTNEKLFF